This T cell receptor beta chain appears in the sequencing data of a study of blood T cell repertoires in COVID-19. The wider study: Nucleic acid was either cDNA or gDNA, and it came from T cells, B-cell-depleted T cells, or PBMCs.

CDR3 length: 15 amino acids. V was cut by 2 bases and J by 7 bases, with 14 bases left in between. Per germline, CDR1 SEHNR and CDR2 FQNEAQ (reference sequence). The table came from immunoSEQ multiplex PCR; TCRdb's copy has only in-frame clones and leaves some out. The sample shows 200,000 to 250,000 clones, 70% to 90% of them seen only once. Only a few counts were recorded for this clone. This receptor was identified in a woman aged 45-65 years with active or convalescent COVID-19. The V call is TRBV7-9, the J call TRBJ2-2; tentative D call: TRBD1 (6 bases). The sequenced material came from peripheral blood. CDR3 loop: CASSLSTGYGGELFF. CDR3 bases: TGTGCCAGCAGCTTATCAACAGGGTATGGCGGGGAGCTGTTTTTT.